The 25 T cell receptor beta chains listed next were all sequenced from one sample in a study of shared clonotypes between healthy human individuals (TCRdb year 2020). Library prep was done by the immunoSEQ multiplex PCR assay. In TCRdb, the immuneACCESS table is reduced to in-frame sequences with V and J assigned. These tables do not hold every clone; where another copy was compared, an unresolved V gene accounts for under half, and the others remain unexplained. The sample yields about 490,000 clones; about 79% were counted once. The top ten constitute approximately 13% of the sample. Sequenced material: PBMCs. These receptors came from a woman aged 40-49 years in good health. Some clones in this sample may be carry-over from other donors' samples.

This rearrangement joins TRBV10-3 to TRBJ1-1; D not resolved. Germline lookup yields CDR1 ENHRY and CDR2 SYGVKD. Trimming shortened V by 0 bases and J by 5 bases, and 13 bases separated the two germline ends. The CDR3 extends over 15 amino acids. The DNA for the CDR3 is TGTGCCATCAGTGAGTCGGAGGTTCGGAGAACTGAAGCTTTCTTT. Its protein product is CAISESEVRRTEAFF.

The rearrangement uses TRBV14 and TRBJ1-4, with D unresolved. This CDR3 region has 14 residues. Trimming shortened V by 2 bases and J by 0 bases, and 4 bases separated the two germline ends. Germline V CDR1 and CDR2: SGHDN, FVKESK. The CDR3: CASSQRATNEKLFF. CDR3 bases: TGTGCCAGCAGCCAAAGGGCAACTAATGAAAAACTGTTTTTT.

CDR3 in amino acids: CASSQTRTGFNQPQHF. CDR3 nucleotide sequence: TGTGCCAGCAGCCAAACGCGGACAGGGTTCAATCAGCCCCAGCATTTT. The gene calls are TRBV7-8 and TRBJ1-5; 8 nucleotides agree with TRBD1. Germline V CDR1 and CDR2: SGHVS, FQNEAQ. V was clipped by 5 bases and J by 3 bases; unmatched bases: 9. The CDR3 runs to 16 residues. The entire variable domain, with the rest obtained from reference TRBV7-8 and TRBJ1-5, is as follows: GAGVSQSPRYKVAKRGQDVALRCDPISGHVSLFWYQQALGQGPEFLTYFQNEAQLDKSGLPSDRFFAERPEGSVSTLKIQRTQQEDSAVYLCASSQTRTGFNQPQHFGDGTRLSIL.

This clone has only a few counts. The rearrangement joins TRBV10-3 to TRBJ2-2; 9 positions agree with TRBD2. Germline assignment: CDR1 ENHRY and CDR2 SYGVKD. V was pared by 6 bases and J by 2 bases, with 4 bases of the junction left unmatched. This CDR3 has 15 residues. CDR3 coding DNA: TGTGCCATCAGCCTAGCGGGGTTCAACACCGGGGAGCTGTTTTTT. It yields the protein CAISLAGFNTGELFF.

The V call is TRBV6-5, the J call TRBJ2-1; D possibly corresponds to TRBD1 (5 bases). The CDR3 spans 13 residues. V shed 5 bases and J shed 12 bases, with 17 bases lying between them. The germline V gene encodes CDR1 MNHEY and CDR2 SVGAGI. The CDR3 coding sequence is TGTGCCAGCAGTGACCGGACACCTTGGGGGCAGTTCTTC. Residues: CASSDRTPWGQFF.

The V call is TRBV29-1, the J call TRBJ1-2; D may be TRBD1 (6 bases). The CDR3 is 12 amino acids. Germline assignment: CDR1 SQVTM and CDR2 ANQGSEA. Deletions cut 5 bases from V and 2 bases from J, with 9 bases between. Written as DNA, the CDR3 is TGCAGCGTTCCCACAGGGAACTATGGCTACACCTTC. This encodes CSVPTGNYGYTF.

The V call is TRBV10-3, the J call TRBJ1-5; D is uncertain. The germline gives CDR1 ENHRY, CDR2 SYGVKD. With 3 bases removed from V and 0 bases from J, the gap between germline ends came to 9 bases. The CDR3 has 15 amino acids. The CDR3 is CAISDAGYSNQPQHF. DNA for the CDR3: TGTGCCATCAGTGACGCGGGTTATAGCAATCAGCCCCAGCATTTT.

Here the CDR3 reads CASRTGPTDTQYF. The CDR3 region has the DNA TGTGCCAGTAGAACAGGCCCGACAGATACGCAGTATTTT. This chain joins TRBV19 and TRBJ2-3, with D perhaps matching TRBD1 (5 bases). Trimming pared 6 bases from V and 3 bases from J, leaving 10 bases between. CDR3 length equals 13 residues. Per the germline V gene, CDR1 is LNHDA and CDR2 is SQIVND (reference sequence).

The chain links TRBV7-9 to TRBJ2-7, with D possibly TRBD2 on 5 matching bases. The germline gives CDR1 SEHNR, CDR2 FQNEAQ (reference sequence). The CDR3 runs to 15 residues. Trimming took 1 base from V and 2 from J, leaving 12 bases between them. This CDR3 reads CASSLGWTDAYEQYF. The CDR3 region has the DNA TGTGCCAGCAGCTTAGGATGGACTGACGCCTACGAGCAGTACTTC.

This sequence joins TRBV19 and TRBJ2-1; 12 bases match TRBD2. The V and J ends lost 4 bases and 0 bases, in that order; junction bases with no gene match: 1. The CDR3 is 16 amino acids. Germline lookup yields CDR1 LNHDA and CDR2 SQIVND (reference sequence). In DNA form, the CDR3 reads TGTGCCAGTAGTAAGACTAGCGGGAGCTCCTACAATGAGCAGTTCTTC. Translating it yields CASSKTSGSSYNEQFF.

This clone showed up many times. This rearrangement joins TRBV9 to TRBJ2-7, with 7 bases matching TRBD2. This CDR3 has 15 residues. Germline V lookup: CDR1 SGDLS, CDR2 YYNGEE. V gave up 0 bases and J gave up 2 bases; unmatched junction bases: 5. CDR3 DNA: TGTGCCAGCAGCGTAGAGGGAGGGAGCCCCTACGAGCAGTACTTC. Translated, it gives CASSVEGGSPYEQYF.

This clone occurred once. The chain couples TRBV30 to TRBJ2-3, with D tentatively TRBD1 or TRBD2 (5 bases each). The CDR3 spans 15 residues. V was trimmed by 1 base and J by 4 bases, leaving 15 bases between them. CDR1 is GTSNPN and CDR2 is SVGIG in the germline V gene (reference sequence). The CDR3 nucleotides read TGTGCCTGGAGTGGGGGCCTCTTGGGGGCAGATACGCAGTATTTT. Amino acids: CAWSGGLLGADTQYF. The variable domain in full, completed from reference TRBV30 and TRBJ2-3, reads SQTIHQWPATLVQPVGSPLSLECTVEGTSNPNLYWYRQAAGRGLQLLFYSVGIGQISSEVPQNLSASRPQDRQFILSSKKLLLSDSGFYLCAWSGGLLGADTQYFGPGTRLTVL.

The CDR3 nucleotides read TGTGCCAGCTCACCACCGGGACAGGCCTACGAGCAGTACTTC. It is translated as CASSPPGQAYEQYF. This chain uses TRBV18 with TRBJ2-7; 8 nucleotides align to TRBD1. V lost 0 bases to trimming and J lost 2 bases; unmatched junction nucleotides: 0. This CDR3 has 14 amino acids. Germline assignment: CDR1 KGHSH and CDR2 LQKENI.

The chain joins TRBV4-1 to TRBJ1-2, with D unclear. The germline V gene encodes CDR1 MGHRA and CDR2 YSYEKL. CDR3 length equals 17 residues. The V end lost 0 bases, the J end lost 0 bases, and 14 bases lay between the germline ends. The CDR3 protein is CASSQEFQQLANYGYTF. CDR3 nucleotide sequence: TGCGCCAGCAGCCAAGAATTCCAACAACTAGCTAACTATGGCTACACCTTC.

The V and J genes are TRBV7-2 and TRBJ2-5; D is unresolved. The germline gives CDR1 SGHTA, CDR2 FQGNSA. Trimming stripped 1 base from V and 7 bases from J, with 10 bases between. This CDR3 is built from 13 residues. CDR3 residues: CASSLVLVGTQYF. As DNA, the CDR3 is TGTGCCAGCAGCTTAGTTCTAGTAGGGACCCAGTACTTC.

This rearrangement joins TRBV5-4 to TRBJ2-5, with D perhaps TRBD1 or TRBD2 (6 bases each). The CDR3 is 15 amino acids. Germline V gene sequence: CDR1 SGHNT, CDR2 YYREEE (reference sequence). The V and J ends lost 0 bases and 2 bases respectively, with 11 bases between them. Here the CDR3 reads CASSLGGAMQETQYF. CDR3 bases: TGTGCCAGCAGCTTGGGGGGGGCTATGCAAGAGACCCAGTACTTC.

This clone was detected only a few times. This chain joins TRBV5-6 and TRBJ2-5; D unclear. The CDR3 has 14 residues. CDR1 is SGHDT and CDR2 is YYEEEE in the germline V gene. With 2 bases removed from V and 2 bases from J, the gap between germline ends came to 10 bases. The CDR3 DNA reads as TGTGCCAGCAGCTTACAGATTGTTCAAGAGACCCAGTACTTC. This translates into CASSLQIVQETQYF.

This clone was observed a single time. V gene TRBV28 combines with J gene TRBJ2-3; D may be TRBD2 (5 bases). There are 16 residues in the CDR3. Germline CDR1 MDHEN, CDR2 SYDVKM. Trimming cost V 1 base and J 0 bases, with 11 bases left between them. The chain's CDR3 is CASSLYRGTSTDTQYF. The CDR3 bases are TGTGCCAGCAGTTTATATCGGGGAACGAGCACAGATACGCAGTATTTT. Complete variable domain (other parts from reference TRBV28 and TRBJ2-3): DVKVTQSSRYLVKRTGEKVFLECVQDMDHENMFWYRQDPGLGLRLIYFSYDVKMKEKGDIPEGYSVSREKKERFSLILESASTNQTSMYLCASSLYRGTSTDTQYFGPGTRLTVL.

The chain is built from TRBV15 and TRBJ1-1; D is perhaps TRBD1 (6 bases). Germline CDR1 reads LNHNV; CDR2 reads YYDKDF (reference sequence). The CDR3 runs 15 residues. V lost 2 bases, J lost 3 bases, and 13 bases lay in between. The CDR3 reads CATSRPQGMDTEAFF. CDR3 sequence (DNA): TGTGCCACCAGCAGACCACAGGGTATGGACACTGAAGCTTTCTTT.

The chain employs TRBV5-1 and TRBJ2-2, with 7 bases lining up with TRBD1. This CDR3 region has 16 residues. CDR1 and CDR2 (germline): SGHRS, YFSETQ. The V gene end was trimmed by 2 bases and the J gene end by 0 bases; junction bases not matched to a gene: 4. CDR3 loop: CASSFGTAPNTGELFF. CDR3 in DNA: TGCGCCAGCAGCTTTGGGACAGCCCCGAACACCGGGGAGCTGTTTTTT. Looking up the rest from reference TRBV5-1 and TRBJ2-2 gives the full variable domain: KAGVTQTPRYLIKTRGQQVTLSCSPISGHRSVSWYQQTPGQGLQFLFEYFSETQRNKGNFPGRFSGRQFSNSRSEMNVSTLELGDSALYLCASSFGTAPNTGELFFGEGSRLTVL.

The chain uses TRBV4-1 and TRBJ1-2, with D tentatively TRBD1 (6 bases). Trimming shortened V by 0 bases and J by 8 bases, and 19 bases separated the two germline ends. CDR3 size: 16 residues. In germline, CDR1 is MGHRA, CDR2 YSYEKL. CDR3 in DNA: TGCGCCAGCAGCCAAGATGGGGGCAGGGCCATTGGAGGCTACACCTTC. Residues: CASSQDGGRAIGGYTF.

This clone was seen just once. This is likely an artifact of a read error, given a far larger clone one base away. The rearrangement uses TRBV4-3 and TRBJ2-1, with D tentatively TRBD2 (5 bases). This CDR3 is built from 12 residues. Germline V gives CDR1 LGHNA, CDR2 YSLEER. The CDR3 nucleotides read TGCGCCGGCAGCGACGGGAACAATGAGCAGTTCTTC. This translates into CAGSDGNNEQFF.

The chain carries TRBV5-8 and TRBJ1-2; D may be TRBD1 (5 bases). Germline V gives CDR1 SGHTS, CDR2 YDEGEE. The V end lost 0 bases, the J end lost 6 bases, and 12 bases lay between the germline ends. The CDR3 is 14 residues long. CDR3 in DNA: TGTGCCAGCAGCTTGGCCTGGGGCGCGAATGGCTACACCTTC. Amino acid sequence: CASSLAWGANGYTF.

The table lists this clone with a count of one. The V call is TRBV4-3, the J call TRBJ2-3; possible D gene TRBD2, 6 bases. CDR1 is LGHNA, CDR2 YSLEER, per germline. Deletions cut 4 bases from V and 0 bases from J, with 14 bases between. The CDR3 contains 16 residues. Here the CDR3 DNA reads TGCGCCAGCAGCCCGGGCAATCGGGGGAGCACAGATACGCAGTATTTT. This encodes CASSPGNRGSTDTQYF.

This chain links TRBV28 with TRBJ2-3, with TRBD1 matching over 10 bases. The CDR3 has 14 residues. V dropped 3 bases and J dropped 7; count of bases not matched to a gene: 4. Germline lookup yields CDR1 MDHEN and CDR2 SYDVKM. CDR3 loop: CASSLGQGMNTQYF. CDR3 nucleotide sequence: TGTGCCAGCAGTTTGGGACAGGGGATGAATACGCAGTATTTT.